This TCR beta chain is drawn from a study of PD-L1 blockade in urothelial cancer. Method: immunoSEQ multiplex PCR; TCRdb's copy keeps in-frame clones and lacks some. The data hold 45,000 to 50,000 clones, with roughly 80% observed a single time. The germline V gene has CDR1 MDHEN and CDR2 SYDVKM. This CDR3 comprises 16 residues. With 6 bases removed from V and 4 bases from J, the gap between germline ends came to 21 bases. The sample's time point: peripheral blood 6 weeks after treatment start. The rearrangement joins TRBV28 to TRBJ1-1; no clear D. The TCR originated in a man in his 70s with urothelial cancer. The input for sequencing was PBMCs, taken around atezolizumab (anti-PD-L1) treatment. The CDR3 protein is CASSRPVMGAGTEAFF. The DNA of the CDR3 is TGTGCCAGCAGCCGTCCTGTTATGGGCGCCGGCACTGAAGCTTTCTTT.